The following is a TCR beta chain sequence with its context. The CDR3 extends over 13 amino acids. J lost 6 bases, V lost 5 bases, and 4 bases had no gene match. Looked up from germline, CDR1 is SGHVS and CDR2 is FQNEAQ. The study ran its PCR with 60 Vbeta and 13 Jbeta primers. Using immunoSEQ multiplex PCR, the repertoire was profiled, and TCRdb retains in-frame clones only, with some absent. The sample holds approximately 200,000 clones; over 65% are singletons and the top ten take approximately 0.098%. This sample is drawn from a study of cytomegalovirus exposure and HLA in healthy donors. Specimen: PBMCs. This sequence joins TRBV7-8 and TRBJ2-1, with 7 bases fitting TRBD2. The TCR was taken from a boy aged 2 to 10 in good health and CMV-seronegative. The CDR3: CASSRRLANEQFF. CDR3 nucleotides: TGTGCCAGCAGCCGACGACTAGCCAATGAGCAGTTCTTC.